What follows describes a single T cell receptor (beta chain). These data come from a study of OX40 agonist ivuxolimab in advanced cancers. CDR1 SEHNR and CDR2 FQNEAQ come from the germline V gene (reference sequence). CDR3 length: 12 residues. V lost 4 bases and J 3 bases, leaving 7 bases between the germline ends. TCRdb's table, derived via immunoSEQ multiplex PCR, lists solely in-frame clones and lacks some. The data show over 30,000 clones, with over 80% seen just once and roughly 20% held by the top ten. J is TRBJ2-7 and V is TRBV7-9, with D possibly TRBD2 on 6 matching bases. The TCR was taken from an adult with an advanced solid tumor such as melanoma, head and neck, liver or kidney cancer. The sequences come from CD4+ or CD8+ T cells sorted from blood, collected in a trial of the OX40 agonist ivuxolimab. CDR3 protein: CASSSAGYEQYF. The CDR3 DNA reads TGTGCCAGCAGCTCAGCGGGCTACGAGCAGTACTTC. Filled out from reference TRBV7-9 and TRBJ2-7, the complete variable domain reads DTGVSQNPRHKITKRGQNVTFRCDPISEHNRLYWYRQTLGQGPEFLTYFQNEAQLEKSRLLSDRFSAERPKGSFSTLEIQRTEQGDSAMYLCASSSAGYEQYFGPGTRLTVT.